Listed here are 17 T cell receptor beta chains from one sample, sequenced in a study of shared clonotypes between healthy human individuals. Only in-frame clones appear in the TCRdb table, and some are missing; sequencing was by immunoSEQ multiplex PCR. The sample consists of some 2,500,000 clones, about nine tenths of them appearing once. Input material: naive CD4+ T cells from PBMCs. Subset reported: CD45RA+ positively selected. These receptors were taken from a man aged 18 to 35 in good health. Some clones in this sample may be carry-over from other donors' samples.

The V and J genes are TRBV21-1 and TRBJ2-1; the D call TRBD1 from the table was never checked on the DNA. TRBV21-1 is listed as a pseudogene. The CDR3 is 16 residues long. The CDR3 protein is CASITTTLEVDNEQFF. The CDR3 region has the DNA TGTGCCAGCATAACCACAACCCTTGAAGTGGACAATGAGCAGTTCTTC.

The CDR3 sequence: CASSLVGLQETQYF. DNA of the CDR3: TGCGCCAGCAGCTTGGTGGGACTCCAAGAGACCCAGTACTTC. The chain couples TRBV5-1 to TRBJ2-5, with D perhaps TRBD2 (6 bases). The ends were cut back, 0 bases at V and 1 base at J, with 7 bases in the middle. The CDR3 spans 14 residues. Germline loops: CDR1 SGHRS, CDR2 YFSETQ. Filled out from reference TRBV5-1 and TRBJ2-5, the complete variable domain reads KAGVTQTPRYLIKTRGQQVTLSCSPISGHRSVSWYQQTPGQGLQFLFEYFSETQRNKGNFPGRFSGRQFSNSRSEMNVSTLELGDSALYLCASSLVGLQETQYFGPGTRLLVL.

Comment on this clone: Because the CDR3's place on the DNA is in doubt, the DNA is left out and the CDR3 is given as listed by TCRdb. The CDR3 is CASSFSVASGSPEFF. The genes are TRBV27 and TRBJ2-1; the table assigns TRBD2, which was not confirmed against the DNA. CDR1 is MNHEY, CDR2 SMNVEV, per germline (reference sequence). The CDR3 is 15 residues long, ends included.

This chain connects TRBV5-1 to TRBJ1-2; TRBD1 is a possible D gene (6 bases). Per the germline V gene, CDR1 is SGHRS and CDR2 is YFSETQ. V was shortened by 0 bases and J by 3 bases, with 9 bases between the two germline ends. This CDR3 has 14 amino acids. CDR3 residues: CASSLGQEDYGYTF. CDR3 in DNA: TGCGCCAGCAGCTTGGGACAGGAGGACTATGGCTACACCTTC.

This chain joins TRBV30 and TRBJ2-4; D unresolved. CDR3 length: 14 residues. V gave up 0 bases and J gave up 0 bases, with 6 bases separating them. Per the germline V gene, CDR1 is GTSNPN and CDR2 is SVGIG (reference sequence). The CDR3 DNA reads TGTGCCTGGAGTGTTCGACTAGCCAAAAACATTCAGTACTTC. Amino acid sequence: CAWSVRLAKNIQYF.

This clone was detected a few times. The V call is TRBV5-1, the J call TRBJ2-1, with 7 bases lining up with TRBD1. Germline V gene lookup returns CDR1 SGHRS and CDR2 YFSETQ. With 2 bases clipped from V and 0 bases from J, the junction kept 2 bases outside the gene matches. The CDR3 consists of 15 residues. The CDR3 region is CASSFQGVSYNEQFF. The CDR3 DNA follows: TGCGCCAGCAGCTTCCAGGGGGTCTCCTACAATGAGCAGTTCTTC.

As concerns this clone: Other DNA sequences in this specimen translate into the identical CDR3. V gene TRBV5-1 combines with J gene TRBJ1-5; D is uncertain. There are 13 residues in the CDR3. CDR1 is SGHRS and CDR2 is YFSETQ in the germline V gene. Trimming took 2 bases from V and 1 from J, leaving 4 bases between them. The CDR3 bases are TGCGCCAGCAGCTTAGTGAGCAATCAGCCCCAGCATTTT. This codes for CASSLVSNQPQHF.

The chain has TRBV7-2 and TRBJ2-2; 7 positions match TRBD1. This CDR3 contains 14 residues. Trimming took 1 base from V and 8 from J; bases not matched to a gene: 4. Germline CDR1 reads SGHTA; CDR2 reads FQGNSA. The CDR3 region is CASSLEDRRGELFF. CDR3 nucleotides: TGTGCCAGCAGCTTAGAGGACAGGCGGGGGGAGCTGTTTTTT.

V gene TRBV5-1 combines with J gene TRBJ2-7; 10 bases are shared with TRBD2. This CDR3 has 15 amino acids. The junction had 6 bases not matched to a gene; V was cut back by 1 base and J by 5 bases. Looked up from germline, CDR1 is SGHRS and CDR2 is YFSETQ. CDR3 in DNA: TGCGCCAGCAGCTTGAGGGCTAGCGGGAGTAACGAGCAGTACTTC. Protein: CASSLRASGSNEQYF.

The genes are TRBV6-5 and TRBJ1-2, with 7 bases lining up with TRBD1. CDR1 and CDR2 from the germline V gene are MNHEY and SVGAGI. The CDR3 contains 14 residues. Unmatched junction bases numbered 12, after V lost 7 bases and J lost 7 bases. DNA of the CDR3: TGTGCCAGCACCCGAGGAACAGGGGCCGTTGGCTACACCTTC. This encodes CASTRGTGAVGYTF.

V usage is TRBV5-1 and J usage is TRBJ2-7; 7 nucleotides agree with TRBD2. The trim removed 2 bases at V and 7 bases at J, leaving 24 bases unmatched. Germline-derived CDR1 and CDR2 are SGHRS and YFSETQ. The CDR3 has 19 residues. The DNA of the CDR3 is TGCGCCAGCAGCTTAGGACTAGATACACCTCGAAGGCGTACGTCGGAGCAGTACTTC. Protein sequence: CASSLGLDTPRRRTSEQYF.

The chain joins TRBV21-1 to TRBJ2-3; the table's D gene call, TRBD1, was not cross checked with the DNA. TRBV21-1 is listed as a pseudogene. CDR3 length: 16 residues. The CDR3 is CASSKCNERGPDTQYF. DNA for the CDR3: TGTGCCAGCAGCAAATGTAATGAAAGGGGTCCAGATACGCAGTATTTT.

This sequence joins TRBV5-1 and TRBJ2-2; maybe TRBD1 (6 bases). Germline CDR1 SGHRS, CDR2 YFSETQ. V lost 4 bases and J 1 base, leaving 20 bases between the germline ends. This CDR3 spans 18 amino acids. The CDR3 DNA sequence: TGCGCCAGCAGCCGTACGTTGCTCAGGGGACAGAACACCGGGGAGCTGTTTTTT. Its protein is CASSRTLLRGQNTGELFF.

In its sample, this clone was seen a few times. Within the sample, other DNA sequences also encode this same CDR3. The CDR3 DNA follows: TGTGCCAGCCGCTTGGCCGGGGAGCTGTTTTTT. It translates to CASRLAGELFF. The chain employs TRBV28 and TRBJ2-2; D unresolved. Germline assignment: CDR1 MDHEN and CDR2 SYDVKM. V lost 8 bases and J 6 bases, leaving 7 bases between the germline ends. CDR3 size: 11 residues.

V usage is TRBV27 and J usage is TRBJ1-5; 7 bases are shared with TRBD1. J was trimmed by 2 bases and V by 4 bases; bases with no gene match: 17. The germline CDR1 and CDR2 sequences are MNHEY and SMNVEV (reference sequence). The CDR3 covers 19 residues. CDR3 nucleotides: TGTGCCAGCAGTTCCGTTCCAGAGACAGGGAAGGCGCGCAATCAGCCCCAGCATTTT. As protein: CASSSVPETGKARNQPQHF.

This clone has only one observation. The chain employs TRBV6-5 and TRBJ1-5, with 8 bases lining up with TRBD1. The CDR3 runs to 15 residues. The J segment lost 2 bases and the V segment lost 5 bases, leaving 5 bases of the junction unmatched. Germline CDR1 is MNHEY and CDR2 is SVGAGI. The CDR3 protein is CASSRQGRGNQPQHF. Written as DNA, the CDR3 is TGTGCCAGCAGTAGACAGGGGAGGGGCAATCAGCCCCAGCATTTT.

The chain uses TRBV11-1 and TRBJ2-6; D is ambiguous. Germline CDR1 reads SGHAT; CDR2 reads FQDESV (reference sequence). The V gene lost 6 bases and the J gene lost 0 bases, with 15 bases spanning the gap. This CDR3 is 17 amino acids long. CDR3 in DNA: TGTGCCAGCAGAACAATAGGCCCCCTCTCTGGGGCCAACGTCCTGACTTTC. It specifies CASRTIGPLSGANVLTF.